This entry describes one TCR beta chain. The antigen is not known. The data belong to a study of OX40 agonist ivuxolimab in advanced cancers. Across the study: Patients' therapy was ivuxolimab, an antibody that acts as an agonist of OX40 (CD134). Findings and caveats of the study: Expanded clones were, on average, more numerous among CD8+ T cells than CD4+.

Assay used: immunoSEQ multiplex PCR; TCRdb lists only in-frame clones, some missing. This sample has approximately 82,000 clones, with 70% to 90% found just once. Trimming left V 6 bases short and J 3 bases short, with 12 bases between. CDR1 SQVTM and CDR2 ANQGSEA come from the germline V gene. The CDR3 is made up of 12 amino acids. This sequence was found in an adult with an advanced solid tumor such as melanoma, head and neck, liver or kidney cancer. The starting material was CD4+ or CD8+ T cells sorted from blood, obtained in a trial of the OX40 agonist ivuxolimab. The rearrangement links TRBV29-1 to TRBJ2-7, with no clear D. The CDR3 DNA is TGCAGCGTCGCTAATACGGGCTACGAGCAGTACTTC. Protein sequence: CSVANTGYEQYF.